One sample yielded the 29 T cell receptor beta chains listed below, sequenced in a study of blood T cells in healthy people across ages. Next came a second PCR, run for about 7 to 12 cycles, which used a sample-barcoded 5' primer along with a J-beta primer mix. TCRdb passed the 5' RACE reads through MiXCR, listing each CDR3 protein once. The sample shows about 1.8 million distinct CDR3 sequences, around half of them seen only once. Sequencing was done on a sample of blood. These TCRs come from a woman aged 40 to 50 in good health.

The chain joins TRBV29-1 to TRBJ1-2; the D is unclear. Germline CDR1 is SQVTM and CDR2 is ANQGSEA. The V and J ends lost 4 bases and 7 bases respectively, with 13 bases between them. The CDR3 consists of 12 residues. As DNA, the CDR3 is TGCAGCGTTGGGACCCAGCGGGGTGGCTACACCTTC. Amino acids: CSVGTQRGGYTF.

J is TRBJ1-1 and V is TRBV20-1, with TRBD1 identical over 9 bases. Per the germline V gene, CDR1 is DFQATT and CDR2 is SNEGSKA (reference sequence). This CDR3 region has 13 residues. V was pared by 2 bases and J by 4 bases, with 2 bases of the junction left unmatched. The CDR3 sequence is CSARPTGGTEAFF. The CDR3 DNA sequence: TGCAGTGCTAGACCGACAGGGGGCACTGAAGCTTTCTTT.

In its sample, this clonotype was seen a few times. The chain couples TRBV7-2 to TRBJ2-7; TRBD1 matches 8 bases. CDR1 is SGHTA, CDR2 FQGNSA, per germline. The CDR3 is 14 amino acids. The trim removed 4 bases at V and 4 bases at J, leaving 6 bases unmatched. The CDR3 DNA follows: TGTGCCAGCAGCTCCCCAGGGGGCGGGTACGAGCAGTACTTC. Residues: CASSSPGGGYEQYF. The full variable domain, its missing parts supplied by reference TRBV7-2 and TRBJ2-7, is GAGVSQSPSNKVTEKGKDVELRCDPISGHTALYWYRQSLGQGLEFLIYFQGNSAPDKSGLPSDRFSAERTGGSVSTLTIQRTQQEDSAVYLCASSSPGGGYEQYFGPGTRLTVT.

This clonotype turned up a few times. The chain employs TRBV6-2 or TRBV6-3 and TRBJ2-1, with a possible D match to TRBD2 (5 bases). The ends were cut back, 2 bases at V and 4 bases at J, with 6 bases in the middle. Per the germline V gene, CDR1 is MNHEY and CDR2 is SVGEGT. This CDR3 has 13 amino acids. CDR3 in DNA: TGTGCCAGCAGTTACGGACTGTACAATGAGCAGTTCTTC. Its protein is CASSYGLYNEQFF.

The gene calls are TRBV27 and TRBJ2-3, with D perhaps given as TRBD1 or TRBD2 (5 bases each). CDR3 length: 17 amino acids. Trimming shortened V by 6 bases and J by 10 bases, and 29 bases separated the two germline ends. The germline V gene encodes CDR1 MNHEY and CDR2 SMNVEV (reference sequence). CDR3 sequence: CASSQRTPGPGKMAQYF. The CDR3 coding sequence is TGTGCCAGCAGCCAAAGAACACCGGGACCGGGGAAGATGGCGCAGTATTTT.

This sequence joins TRBV11-3 and TRBJ2-1; TRBD1 might be the D (5 bases). The V end lost 0 bases, the J end lost 6 bases, and 15 bases lay between the germline ends. The CDR3 has 16 residues. The germline V gene has CDR1 SGHNT and CDR2 YENEEA. The DNA of the CDR3 is TGTGCCAGCAGCTTAGACTCGGACATTCGAGTCAATGAGCAGTTCTTC. The encoded protein is CASSLDSDIRVNEQFF.

The CDR3 protein is CASKYGANVLTF. The CDR3 DNA reads as TGCGCCAGCAAGTATGGGGCCAACGTCCTGACTTTC. This sequence joins TRBV5-1 and TRBJ2-6; D is unclear. The CDR3 has 12 amino acids. The V gene's germline CDR1 is SGHRS and CDR2 YFSETQ. V was shortened by 6 bases and J by 3 bases, with 4 bases between the two germline ends.

The chain is built from TRBV4-2 and TRBJ2-5; either TRBD1 or TRBD2 may supply D (5 bases each). The J call is uncertain, as TRBJ2-1 better fits the DNA end. The CDR3 runs to 14 residues. Germline V gene sequence: CDR1 LGHNA, CDR2 YNFKEQ. The CDR3 DNA follows: TGTGCCAGCAGCCAAGGGGGGTACCAAGAGACCCAGTTCTTC. Encoded protein: CASSQGGYQETQFF.

The chain couples TRBV6-5 to TRBJ1-4; 7 bases align to TRBD1. This CDR3 spans 15 amino acids. Germline trimming cut 5 bases from V and 2 bases from J; bases unmatched to any gene: 5. CDR1 MNHEY and CDR2 SVGAGI come from the germline V gene. As DNA, the CDR3 is TGTGCCAGCAGTGTTACAGGGGCCACTAATGAAAAACTGTTTTTT. It encodes CASSVTGATNEKLFF.

The chain employs TRBV5-1 and TRBJ2-3; no clear D gene. Trimming left V 4 bases short and J 2 bases short, with 14 bases between. This CDR3 has 15 residues. Germline-derived CDR1 and CDR2 are SGHRS and YFSETQ. CDR3: CASSHIRLDTDTQYF. The CDR3 nucleotides are TGCGCCAGCAGCCACATCCGGCTAGACACAGATACGCAGTATTTT.

The chain employs TRBV24-1 and TRBJ1-2; D perhaps matches TRBD1 (5 bases). Germline CDR1 reads KGHDR; CDR2 reads SFDVKD. This CDR3 region has 16 residues. The V end was cut by 4 bases, the J end by 10 bases, with 24 bases between. This chain's CDR3 is CATSDPSPRDPEAYTF. The DNA for the CDR3 is TGTGCCACCAGTGACCCCTCCCCAAGGGACCCGGAGGCCTACACCTTC.

In DNA, the CDR3 is TGCGCCAGCAGCGTGGCCGTGGGAGGGACCGGCTACACCTTC. Protein sequence: CASSVAVGGTGYTF. The chain carries TRBV5-1 and TRBJ1-2, with a possible D match to TRBD1 (5 bases). This CDR3 has 14 residues. The ends were cut back, 4 bases at V and 8 bases at J, with 18 bases in the middle. Germline V gene lookup returns CDR1 SGHRS and CDR2 YFSETQ.

The chain couples TRBV5-5 to TRBJ1-1; no firm D call. The germline gives CDR1 SGHKS, CDR2 YYEKEE (reference sequence). V dropped 5 bases and J dropped 2 bases, with 10 bases sitting between them. This CDR3 contains 13 residues. CDR3 loop: CASSKADNTEAFF. As DNA, the CDR3 is TGTGCCAGCAGTAAGGCGGACAACACTGAAGCTTTCTTT.

On this clonotype: One junction end disagrees with the germline gene, perhaps due to a read error. The chain employs TRBV29-1 and TRBJ2-1, with 8 bases that match TRBD2. Germline values: CDR1 SQVTM, CDR2 ANQGSEA. There are 14 residues in the CDR3. CDR3 in DNA: TGCAGCGTTACCGGGACTAGGGCCTATAATGAGCAGTTCTTC. It translates to CSVTGTRAYNEQFF.

This clonotype was seen only once. One end of the junction fails to match germline, which may point to a read error. The chain carries TRBV6-5 and TRBJ2-6; D is possibly TRBD1 (5 bases). The CDR3 is made up of 17 amino acids. Germline CDR1 is MNHEY and CDR2 is SVGAGI. CDR3 residues: CASSFSLDSSGANVPTF. The CDR3 DNA reads as TGTGCCAGCAGTTTCTCCCTCGACAGTTCTGGGGCCAACGTCCCGACTTTC.

The chain joins TRBV5-1 to TRBJ2-1; D is unclear. V was trimmed by 4 bases and J by 10 bases, leaving 9 bases between them. This CDR3 has 11 amino acids. The germline gives CDR1 SGHRS, CDR2 YFSETQ. The CDR3 protein is CASSKEAEQFF. The CDR3 region has the DNA TGCGCCAGCAGCAAAGAAGCGGAGCAGTTCTTC.

The genes are TRBV5-1 and TRBJ2-3; a weak D match, TRBD1 (6 bases). V was shortened by 4 bases and J by 0 bases, with 27 bases between the two germline ends. This CDR3 has 20 residues. The V gene's germline CDR1 is SGHRS and CDR2 YFSETQ. The CDR3 coding sequence is TGCGCCAGCAGCGGAATCGACAGGAAGGAACGGTTCTCTAGCACAGATACGCAGTATTTT. It codes for CASSGIDRKERFSSTDTQYF.

The J gene is TRBJ2-1, the V gene TRBV28, with 9 bases that match TRBD1. Germline CDR1 and CDR2: MDHEN and SYDVKM. The trim removed 4 bases at V and 11 bases at J, leaving 9 bases unmatched. The CDR3 runs to 14 residues. CDR3 sequence (DNA): TGTGCCAGCAGTTCCGGGACAGGGCTAAATAAGCAGTTCTTC. Encoded protein: CASSSGTGLNKQFF.

This clonotype was seen at least ten times. This rearrangement joins TRBV4-3 to TRBJ2-7, with D maybe TRBD1 (5 bases). Germline V gene sequence: CDR1 LGHNA, CDR2 YSLEER. Trimming cost V 0 bases and J 9 bases, with 12 bases left between them. The CDR3 is 13 amino acids. The DNA of the CDR3 is TGCGCCAGCAGCCAAGAGTCAGGGTTGGCGCAGTACTTC. Translated: CASSQESGLAQYF.

V gene TRBV7-3 combines with J gene TRBJ2-3, with a weak D call TRBD1 (5 bases). Germline CDR1 and CDR2: SGHTA and FQGTGA. Trimming took off 4 bases at V and 2 bases at J, with 16 bases between the two ends. This CDR3 region has 16 residues. Written as DNA, the CDR3 is TGTGCCAGCAGCTCCTACCCCACAGGAAACACAGATACGCAGTATTTT. This translates into CASSSYPTGNTDTQYF. Full variable domain (missing parts from reference TRBV7-3 and TRBJ2-3): GAGVSQTPSNKVTEKGKYVELRCDPISGHTALYWYRQSLGQGPEFLIYFQGTGAADDSGLPNDRFFAVRPEGSVSTLKIQRTERGDSAVYLCASSSYPTGNTDTQYFGPGTRLTVL.

The gene calls are TRBV4-3 and TRBJ1-1; 9 nucleotides match TRBD1. J was trimmed by 7 bases and V by 10 bases; bases with no gene match: 10. Germline V gives CDR1 LGHNA, CDR2 YSLEER. The CDR3 length is 13 residues. The chain's CDR3 is CANRQQGAHEAFF. DNA for the CDR3: TGCGCCAACAGACAACAGGGGGCCCATGAAGCTTTCTTT.

In its sample, this clonotype was seen a few times. This sequence joins TRBV7-9 and TRBJ2-1; TRBD1 or TRBD2 may be the D gene (5 bases each). The V gene lost 1 base and the J gene lost 10 bases, with 14 bases spanning the gap. The CDR3 sequence is 14 residues long. Looked up from germline, CDR1 is SEHNR and CDR2 is FQNEAQ (reference sequence). Written as DNA, the CDR3 is TGTGCCAGCAGCTTAGATAGGGGACGGAGCGAGCAGTTCTTC. Protein product: CASSLDRGRSEQFF.

The genes are TRBV6-6 and TRBJ2-3; D uncertain. Germline V gene lookup returns CDR1 MNHNY and CDR2 SVGAGI (reference sequence). The CDR3 consists of 15 residues. V was trimmed by 5 bases and J by 1 base, leaving 13 bases between them. The DNA of the CDR3 is TGTGCCAGCAGTGACGTAGCAGCAGGCACAGATACGCAGTATTTT. This translates into CASSDVAAGTDTQYF.

The V gene is TRBV10-3, the J gene TRBJ2-1; D is unresolved. The CDR3 length is 16 residues. V was clipped by 0 bases and J by 2 bases, with 11 bases between them. Germline V gene lookup returns CDR1 ENHRY and CDR2 SYGVKD. CDR3 in amino acids: CAISESTSEPYNEQFF. The CDR3 nucleotides are TGTGCCATCAGTGAGTCGACTTCAGAACCCTACAATGAGCAGTTCTTC.

This chain connects TRBV5-1 to TRBJ2-1; 7 nucleotides align to TRBD2. This CDR3 comprises 16 residues. Trimming at V came to 0 bases and at J to 6 bases, leaving 9 bases not matched to a gene. Germline CDR1 is SGHRS and CDR2 is YFSETQ. In DNA, the CDR3 is TGCGCCAGCAGCTTGGAAGGGACTACGAGGACCAATGAGCAGTTCTTC. Its translation: CASSLEGTTRTNEQFF.

The genes are TRBV15 and TRBJ2-7; TRBD1 matches at 9 bases. The germline gives CDR1 LNHNV, CDR2 YYDKDF (reference sequence). V lost 0 bases to trimming and J lost 6 bases; unmatched junction nucleotides: 9. The CDR3 runs 16 residues. Written as DNA, the CDR3 is TGTGCCACCAGCAGAGATAGGGGGACAGGGAGCGCCGAGCAGTACTTC. Its protein product is CATSRDRGTGSAEQYF.

The chain carries TRBV28 and TRBJ1-5, with D uncertain. The CDR3 spans 13 residues. Deletions cut 4 bases from V and 4 bases from J, with 8 bases between. The germline CDR1 and CDR2 sequences are MDHEN and SYDVKM. DNA of the CDR3: TGTGCCAGCAGTTCAGGTTGGAATCAGCCCCAGCATTTT. Its translation: CASSSGWNQPQHF.

This clonotype was counted once. The chain couples TRBV27 to TRBJ1-2; TRBD1 agrees at 9 bases. Germline CDR1 MNHEY, CDR2 SMNVEV (reference sequence). Trimming at V came to 5 bases and at J to 8 bases, leaving 9 bases not matched to a gene. CDR3 length: 14 residues. In DNA, the CDR3 is TGTGCCAGCAGTAACTTGGACAGGGGAGACGGCTACACCTTC. As protein: CASSNLDRGDGYTF.

The chain combines TRBV25-1 with TRBJ2-3; tentatively, D is TRBD1 (5 bases). CDR3 length equals 14 residues. Per germline, CDR1 MGHDK and CDR2 SYGVNS. V shed 2 bases and J shed 6 bases, with 12 bases lying between them. Here the CDR3 reads CASSEKTDLDTQYF. The CDR3 region has the DNA TGTGCCAGCAGTGAAAAGACAGACCTGGATACGCAGTATTTT.